Following are 19 T cell receptor beta chains from one sample sequenced in a study of shared T cell receptors in the human thymus. Assay used: immunoSEQ multiplex PCR; TCRdb lists only in-frame clones, some missing. Of approximately 580,000 clones in the sample, around 82% were seen once. Separately, the same data were catalogued under a study of human thymus T cells.

Sequencing was done on a sample of thymocytes. These TCRs come from a boy in the first two years of life with a congenital heart defect.

Only one count was recorded for this clone. This CDR3 is also generated by other DNA sequences in the sample. CDR3 loop: CASSQAKDRGTGELFF. The DNA for the CDR3 is TGCGCCAGCAGCCAAGCCAAGGACAGGGGCACCGGGGAGCTGTTTTTT. The chain carries TRBV4-3 and TRBJ2-2; 9 nucleotides agree with TRBD1. The germline V gene has CDR1 LGHNA and CDR2 YSLEER. Trimming took 1 base from V and 4 from J; bases not matched to a gene: 4. The CDR3 is 16 residues long.

V gene TRBV29-1 combines with J gene TRBJ2-7, with D unclear. V was shortened by 6 bases and J by 4 bases, with 10 bases between the two germline ends. The germline gives CDR1 SQVTM, CDR2 ANQGSEA. This CDR3 is built from 11 residues. The CDR3 coding sequence is TGCAGCGTAAAACAGAAGTACGAGCAGTACTTC. It is translated as CSVKQKYEQYF.

The chain combines TRBV27 with TRBJ1-5; tentative D call: TRBD1 (6 bases). V was cut by 6 bases and J by 3 bases, with 21 bases left in between. This CDR3 is 17 amino acids long. The V gene's germline CDR1 is MNHEY and CDR2 SMNVEV (reference sequence). The CDR3 DNA reads as TGTGCCAGCAGCCCCGGGACACAAGATTCCTTCAATCAGCCCCAGCATTTT. Translation gives CASSPGTQDSFNQPQHF.

The chain is built from TRBV7-6 and TRBJ2-1; possible D gene TRBD1, 9 bases. The CDR3 length is 21 residues. Germline lookup yields CDR1 SGHVS and CDR2 FNYEAQ. V lost 4 bases to trimming and J lost 0 bases, with 28 bases between them. CDR3 in amino acids: CASSSRDRVIGRASSYNEQFF. Written as DNA, the CDR3 is TGTGCCAGCAGCTCTCGGGACAGGGTTATCGGGAGGGCCAGCTCCTACAATGAGCAGTTCTTC.

The chain carries TRBV19 and TRBJ2-7, with 10 positions matching TRBD2. The CDR3 is 19 amino acids. Germline V gives CDR1 LNHDA, CDR2 SQIVND (reference sequence). V lost 1 base, J lost 6 bases, and 18 bases stayed unmatched. This CDR3 is CASSIVPSGRDGLPGEQYF. CDR3 sequence (DNA): TGTGCCAGTAGTATAGTTCCTAGCGGGAGAGACGGTCTCCCGGGCGAGCAGTACTTC.

The V call is TRBV5-8, the J call TRBJ2-5; D may be TRBD1 (6 bases). V gave up 4 bases and J gave up 5 bases, with 30 bases separating them. Germline assignment: CDR1 SGHTS and CDR2 YDEGEE. This CDR3 is built from 19 residues. This chain's CDR3 is CASSMRLPGHTPIWETQYF. For the CDR3, the DNA is TGTGCCAGCAGCATGCGACTCCCGGGACATACCCCAATCTGGGAGACCCAGTACTTC. The whole variable domain, remainder taken from reference TRBV5-8 and TRBJ2-5, is EAGVTQSPTHLIKTRGQQATLRCSPISGHTSVYWYQQALGLGLQFLLWYDEGEERNRGNFPPRFSGRQFPNYSSELNVNALELEDSALYLCASSMRLPGHTPIWETQYFGPGTRLLVL.

The chain links TRBV30 to TRBJ2-1; unclear D gene. The ends were cut back, 4 bases at V and 4 bases at J, with 11 bases in the middle. CDR3 length equals 13 residues. Germline CDR1 reads GTSNPN; CDR2 reads SVGIG (reference sequence). CDR3: CAWIGGAYNEQFF. Here the CDR3 DNA reads TGTGCCTGGATAGGTGGAGCATACAATGAGCAGTTCTTC.

The rearrangement uses TRBV6-6 and TRBJ1-1; D gene unclear. The CDR3 runs 15 residues. Looked up from germline, CDR1 is MNHNY and CDR2 is SVGAGI (reference sequence). V lost 7 bases to trimming and J lost 0 bases, with 15 bases between them. The CDR3 bases are TGTGCCAGCACCCCCCAAGGGAGTCTGAACACTGAAGCTTTCTTT. It yields the protein CASTPQGSLNTEAFF.

The chain links TRBV6-4 to TRBJ1-1; D is ambiguous. Germline loops: CDR1 MRHNA, CDR2 SNTAGT. The CDR3 sequence is 15 residues long. V was cut by 7 bases and J by 1 base, with 16 bases left in between. The DNA of the CDR3 is TGTGCCAGCAATGGCAGGATGGGTGCGAACACTGAAGCTTTCTTT. This translates into CASNGRMGANTEAFF.

This clone has a single count. The rearrangement links TRBV6-1 to TRBJ1-2; D uncertain. Trimming cost V 3 bases and J 6 bases, with 5 bases left between them. The CDR3 has 11 residues. The germline gives CDR1 MNHNS, CDR2 SASEGT. CDR3 sequence reads: CASSDPDGYTF. In DNA form, the CDR3 reads TGTGCCAGCAGTGATCCCGATGGCTACACCTTC.

The chain uses TRBV12-5 and TRBJ2-1; TRBD2 aligns across 9 bases. The length of the CDR3 is 17 residues. Germline CDR1 is LGHNT and CDR2 is FRNRAP. V gave up 2 bases and J gave up 3 bases; unmatched junction bases: 8. The CDR3: CASGLRAGGPFYNEQFF. The CDR3 nucleotides are TGTGCTAGTGGTTTGAGGGCGGGAGGGCCATTCTACAATGAGCAGTTCTTC. Combining the CDR3 with reference TRBV12-5 and TRBJ2-1 gives the whole variable domain DARVTQTPRHKVTEMGQEVTMRCQPILGHNTVFWYRQTMMQGLELLAYFRNRAPLDDSGMPKDRFSAEMPDATLATLKIQPSEPRDSAVYFCASGLRAGGPFYNEQFFGPGTRLTVL.

The V and J genes are TRBV19 and TRBJ2-7; possibly TRBD1 for D (7 bases). V was trimmed by 4 bases and J by 4 bases, leaving 11 bases between them. CDR3 length: 13 amino acids. CDR1 and CDR2 from the germline V gene are LNHDA and SQIVND (reference sequence). The CDR3 sequence is CASSSGTEYEQYF. CDR3 DNA: TGTGCCAGTAGTAGCGGGACAGAATACGAGCAGTACTTC.

This rearrangement joins TRBV15 to TRBJ2-4, with a possible D match to TRBD2 (6 bases). The CDR3 runs 16 residues. The V and J ends lost 0 bases and 5 bases respectively, with 14 bases between them. Germline CDR1 and CDR2: LNHNV and YYDKDF (reference sequence). Here the CDR3 reads CATSRDGGLVENIQYF. Written as DNA, the CDR3 is TGTGCCACCAGCAGAGATGGGGGACTGGTGGAAAACATTCAGTACTTC.

This clone showed up just a few times. The gene calls are TRBV28 and TRBJ1-4; 7 bases are shared with TRBD1. V lost 6 bases to trimming and J lost 2 bases; unmatched junction nucleotides: 0. Germline V gene sequence: CDR1 MDHEN, CDR2 SYDVKM. The CDR3 length is 13 residues. The CDR3 spells CASRGQTNEKLFF. Here the CDR3 DNA reads TGTGCCAGCAGGGGACAGACTAATGAAAAACTGTTTTTT.

CDR3 sequence (DNA): TGTGCCAGCAGTTTATCTGGGACAGACCAAGGCAATCAGCCCCAGCATTTT. This encodes CASSLSGTDQGNQPQHF. The chain joins TRBV27 to TRBJ1-5; 7 nucleotides line up with TRBD1. The germline CDR1 and CDR2 sequences are MNHEY and SMNVEV (reference sequence). V dropped 0 bases and J dropped 2; count of bases not matched to a gene: 7. The CDR3 extends over 17 amino acids.

This chain links TRBV5-1 with TRBJ2-7; 9 positions match TRBD1. The CDR3 is 16 residues long. CDR1 is SGHRS, CDR2 YFSETQ, per germline. V lost 2 bases to trimming and J lost 2 bases; unmatched junction nucleotides: 8. CDR3 DNA sequence: TGCGCCAGCAGCTTTTTGACAGGGGGTTTCACCTACGAGCAGTACTTC. This gives the protein CASSFLTGGFTYEQYF.

The chain links TRBV30 to TRBJ2-2; 15 bases map to TRBD2. From germline, CDR1 is GTSNPN and CDR2 SVGIG (reference sequence). The V segment lost 2 bases and the J segment 6 bases; nucleotides outside the gene matches: 4. The CDR3 totals 16 residues. CDR3: CAWSKGLAGGPGELFF. Here the CDR3 DNA reads TGTGCCTGGAGTAAGGGACTAGCGGGAGGACCCGGGGAGCTGTTTTTT.

This clone has more than one count but fewer than ten. The chain combines TRBV2 with TRBJ1-4; 7 nucleotides line up with TRBD1. Looked up from germline, CDR1 is SNHLY and CDR2 is FYNNEI. Germline trimming cut 1 base from V and 6 bases from J; bases unmatched to any gene: 8. CDR3 length: 16 residues. The CDR3 DNA reads as TGTGCCAGCAGTGAAGAGGGGGCAGGAGCTGATGAAAAACTGTTTTTT. Translating gives CASSEEGAGADEKLFF.

The rearrangement links TRBV30 to TRBJ2-1; 7 bases map to TRBD2. Germline values: CDR1 GTSNPN, CDR2 SVGIG (reference sequence). CDR3 length: 17 residues. The ends lost 2 bases at V and 5 bases at J; junction bases unmatched: 15. Here the CDR3 reads CAWSWEGGRGRDNEQFF. CDR3 bases: TGTGCCTGGAGTTGGGAGGGAGGGAGGGGAAGGGACAATGAGCAGTTCTTC.